This T cell receptor beta chain comes out of a study of cytomegalovirus exposure and HLA in healthy donors. The CDR3 has 15 residues. Germline-derived CDR1 and CDR2 are SGHNT and YYREEE (reference sequence). V lost 0 bases, J lost 9 bases, and 13 bases lay in between. The primer mix had 60 Vbeta and 13 Jbeta primers. The assay was immunoSEQ multiplex PCR, and TCRdb's table has in-frame clones only and misses some. The table shows more than 150,000 clones, with 80% occurring only once. The rearrangement links TRBV5-4 to TRBJ1-6; D might be TRBD1 (5 bases). The clonotype was recovered from a boy under 18 in good health and CMV-seronegative. Sequencing input: PBMCs. CDR3 residues: CASSLAPGLSSPLHF. The DNA of the CDR3 is TGTGCCAGCAGCTTGGCCCCAGGGTTAAGTTCACCCCTCCACTTT.